In its sample, the clone carrying this T cell receptor (beta chain) was seen many times. No antigen is known for it. Among ophthalmopathy patients, the Clinical Activity Score reached at least 3, the NOSPECS grade reached at least 4, and duration remained under 3 months. Using more than 7.5 ml of fresh peripheral blood, PBMCs were prepared. The source material, RNA transcripts, was used to amplify TCR beta CDR3 regions. The TCR CDR3 was amplified in a first-round RT-PCR using the HTBI primer set. TCRdb reprocessed the multiplex PCR reads with MiXCR, giving one entry per CDR3 protein. Here the sample spans about 600,000 distinct CDR3 sequences, 13% to 15% being singletons. Germline loops: CDR1 SGHNT, CDR2 YENEEA. The CDR3 is 17 residues long. Losses at the gene ends were 1 base for V and 4 bases for J; bases not matched to a gene: 7. This specimen comes from a study of T cells in Graves' hyperthyroidism and ophthalmopathy. Study context: Peripheral blood was obtained at initial diagnosis, preceding any treatment. Study outcomes and limitations: The model predicted ophthalmopathy a median approximately 6.3 months before onset.

This receptor was obtained from a woman aged 45-60 years with Graves' ophthalmopathy. J is TRBJ2-5 and V is TRBV11-3; TRBD2 agrees at 12 bases. The specimen sequenced was blood. The CDR3 bases are TGTGCCAGCAGCTTAGGGGCTAGCGGGAGGGCCCCAGAGACCCAGTACTTC. Translation gives CASSLGASGRAPETQYF.